Sequencing of this TCR beta chain was carried out in a study of cytomegalovirus exposure and HLA in healthy donors (dated by TCRdb to the late 2010s). For the study in its entirety: An earlier analysis of approximately 590 of the donors reported 250 to 300 Gb of sequence data and more than 90 million unique TCR beta sequences from about 179 million T cells. An early release that covered about 600 HLA-typed donors contained approximately 300 gigabases of sequencing data and tens of millions of unique TCR sequences. Among the approximately 400 genotyped donors, around 79% belonged to the genetic ancestry cluster associated with self-reported Caucasian donors. The aim of the study was to test whether cataloging public T cell receptors could identify signatures of past pathogen exposure. Using immunosequencing, the study profiled T cell repertoires from around 680 subjects and related those repertoires to cytomegalovirus serostatus. Along with the roughly 670-subject first cohort, a separate validation cohort of over a hundred different subjects was used. To predict cytomegalovirus infection status, the study brought together high-throughput TCR immunosequencing, statistical association of individual TCRs with disease status, and machine learning. A later analysis re-examined previously published TCR beta repertoires from roughly 650 donors and added high-resolution HLA genotyping to investigate patterns of TCR occurrence. Rather than using new phenotypic data, the later analysis identified candidate immune exposures from TCR beta sequences and from how often those sequences occurred across donors. An earlier analysis of 500 to 750 of the donors applied high-throughput TCR beta sequencing to assess whether each TCR beta V gene segment acted as functional or pseudogenic. Donor age, sex, ethnicity and CMV serostatus were compiled together with the repertoire data. A later genetic analysis used genome-wide SNP genotypes for about 60% of the roughly 700 donors, treating that subset as a discovery cohort. All discovery cohort repertoires had been generated using a single sequencing platform. HLA typing covered class I and class II loci at four-digit resolution. Typing coverage varied by locus: about 629-630 donors for A, B, C, DRB1 and DQB1; approximately 520 for DQA1; more than 600 for DPA1; roughly 450 for DPB1. Because of strong linkage in the cohort, roughly five DR-DQ haplotypes were treated as single units for association and clustering. Among over 350 genotyped donors of the cohort, an average of about 240,000 unique TCR beta nucleotide sequences were sequenced per donor, approximately 20% of them non-productive. General findings and caveats noted by the study authors: A later analysis found that HLA-associated TCR beta chains were more clonally expanded and had lower generation probabilities than equally common non-associated chains. A few of the identified cytomegalovirus-associated TCR beta chains were confirmed in vitro to be specific for cytomegalovirus antigens. When HLA alleles, especially DR and DQ, strongly co-occurred, attributing TCR associations to individual alleles was difficult. Cytomegalovirus status was reported to be diagnosed by the classifier with high specificity and sensitivity in both the original and validation cohorts. The 87-base-pair reads could not distinguish some IMGT-functional V segments, including TRBV6-2 and TRBV6-3, so those segments were excluded. In this cohort, only TCR beta chains were sequenced, and detectable features were limited by the absence of alpha or paired-chain data. The study gave a list of under 200 TCR beta chains associated with cytomegalovirus. Specific HLA alleles were associated with 15,000 to 20,000 TCR beta sequences at a false discovery rate of 0.05 in a later analysis. In a later genetic analysis, fewer N-insertions in productive TCRs were reported among donors in an Asian-associated ancestry cluster than the approximately 630-donor mean. In an earlier analysis of some 500 of the donors, most TCR beta V segments were observed in productive rearrangements about 90% or about 30% of the time, broadly matching IMGT annotations. HLA typing was unavailable for some donors at each locus, so association tests used only the typed subset. A further reported finding was that TCR beta sequences accurately predicted the HLA-A and HLA-B alleles for most subjects in the first cohort. Linkage disequilibrium might explain the correlated functional status among segregating V segments, but an unknown experimental factor could not be ruled out. Presence/absence analyses assumed roughly uniform sequencing depth across donors, an assumption that may not hold. Because counts were too low, approximately 15 rarely observed V segments, including chromosome 9 orphons, were excluded from the earlier analysis of 587 of the donors. In a later analysis, the rate of TCR association differed among HLA loci, with DRB1 alleles having the most associated TCRs and HLA-C alleles having the fewest. In a later analysis, several top co-occurrence clusters were reported to appear linked to parvovirus B19, influenza, CMV and Epstein-Barr virus. Most CMV-associated TCR beta chains appeared to be HLA-restricted in a later analysis, and the HLA associations seemed to be driven largely by CMV exposure. Immune exposure information for the cohort was limited to CMV serostatus. A cluster of highly shared sequence variants was judged likely to be a technical artifact of the sequencing pipeline. The authors suggested that the approach could potentially be extended to other disease states and immunological phenotypes. V-gene and J-gene trimming of TCR beta chains was associated with a missense DCLRE1C variant in a later genetic analysis, and the association was replicated in an independent cohort. Most TCR sequences were seen in very few donors, while some public TCRs were found in many individuals.

Comments on this clone: It has no known antigen specificity. The record has no base qualities; no much larger clone is one base away.

The germline V gene encodes CDR1 SQVTM and CDR2 ANQGSEA. Trimming takes 3 bases from V and 8 bases from J, and the germline ends sit 16 bases apart. The CDR3, from cysteine to phenylalanine, totals 13 residues. Left in the record is the CDR3 DNA by itself, 39 bases read in frame from the first base. The cohort consisted of 666 healthy bone marrow donors. At the time of sampling, all cohort members were nominally healthy, though unrecorded immune exposures were likely present. The donor was CMV seropositive and belonged to the group of around 300 seropositive cohort members. Every donor gave a peripheral blood sample, and the peripheral blood mononuclear cells from that sample were used for TCR beta sequencing. The Qiagen DNeasy Blood Extraction Kit was used to extract genomic DNA from the blood cell samples. The library was generated by the immunoSEQ multiplex PCR assay. For the multiplex PCR, a mixture combining 60 forward primers for TCR Vbeta segments and 13 reverse primers for TCR Jbeta segments was used. The CDR3 region of rearranged TCR beta genes was amplified from genomic DNA with a multiplex PCR assay. Amplified TCR beta libraries were sequenced as 87-base-pair reads on the Illumina HiSeq System. In the original analysis: A later analysis tallied roughly 80 million unique TCR beta chains across the approximately 670 repertoires, and some 10 million of those chains were shared by two or more donors. A nearest-neighbor algorithm error-corrected the raw reads and collapsed the reads into unique sequences, merging closely related sequences to remove PCR and sequencing errors. CDR3 sequences were aligned to IMGT reference sequences to assign V, D and J gene segments. For a sequence to be retained, a match of at least six nucleotides was required to both a V gene segment and a J gene segment. Rearrangements were called productive when the CDR3 lacked stop codons and stayed in frame with V and J; all others were non-productive. CDR3 was defined by IMGT convention, running from the second conserved V-encoded cysteine to the conserved J-encoded phenylalanine. Sequences without an unambiguous match to a single V gene segment were excluded from the earlier analysis of a few hundred of the donors. An earlier analysis of approximately 590 of the donors classified V segments as functional when productive rearrangements were above 56.7% and as segregating when the standard deviation between donors was above 5%. A statistical classification framework was developed to diagnose cytomegalovirus status using the catalog of TCR beta chain sequences. In a later analysis, V and J genes were assigned by comparing TCR nucleotide sequences against IMGT/GENE-DB human TR gene sequences. The TCRdist pipeline was used in a later analysis to assign CDR3 sequences and most-parsimonious VDJ recombination scenarios. In a later analysis, every TCR beta chain was defined by the combination of its CDR3 amino acid sequence and its V-gene family, and reads without a unique V-gene family were dropped. A later analysis removed 600 or so highly shared, low-generation-probability nucleotide sequences to deal with suspected cross-contamination and a sequencing artifact. For each public chain, a later analysis derived a clonal expansion index from normalized ranks of inferred template counts within each repertoire. A later analysis computed generation probabilities with a VDJ recombination model fitted to out-of-frame rearrangements, and checked the results against IGoR. A later analysis scored TCR-TCR, TCR-HLA and TCR-CMV co-occurrence with hypergeometric tests, applying a repertoire-size bias correction to TCR pairs. False discovery rates were estimated in a later analysis by permuting HLA or CMV assignments 20 times. In a later analysis, co-occurring TCRs were grouped with DBSCAN, and TCRdist sequence similarity was added when clustering was performed within HLA-allele-positive subsets. For co-occurrence clustering, repertoires with fewer than 30,000 or more than 120,000 public chains were excluded, along with a handful of repertoires with anomalous nucleotide sharing. TCRdb limited this immuneACCESS table to in-frame rearrangements with V and J called. A share of clones is missing; checked studies link under half to unresolved V genes, and the rest is unexplained. D and trimming come from the DNA, and the V and J calls and clone size come from that table. In all, the sample holds about 82,000 clones, and more than 50% of those were seen once. Around 16% of the sample rests with the top ten.

The receptor was derived from a woman between 40 and 55 years old in good health and CMV-seropositive. Here the chain combines TRBV29-1 and TRBJ1-2, with the D gene too uncertain to name. Source material: PBMCs. The DNA sequence is given as TGCAGCGTTGAGAGGGAATCATGGAACGGCTACACCTTC. Its amino acids are CSVERESWNGYTF.